The present TCR beta chain was sequenced within a study of T cell clusters in autoimmune cytopenias. Its frequency marks this clonotype as medium-sized. Its antigen is unknown. TRB amplification used approximately 250 ng of peripheral blood genomic DNA. Whole-study findings and limits: TRB repertoire shifts in secondary cytopenia and chronic lymphocytic leukemia mostly reflected lymphoma, not autoimmunity.

The germline CDR1 and CDR2 sequences are MNHEY and SMNVEV (reference sequence). The length of the CDR3 is 16 residues. Multiplex touch-down PCR amplified TRB using TRB-A and TRB-B pools in one tube. From its re-call of the multiplex PCR reads, TCRdb lists each CDR3 protein once, without DNA. This sample's table has about 4,400 distinct CDR3 sequences. The J gene is TRBJ2-3, the V gene TRBV27; TCRdb lists TRBD2, though no DNA is available to test this call. The TCR originated in a human donor with an autoimmune cytopenia or autoimmune hepatitis (not recorded which). The sample consisted of peripheral blood. CDR3 sequence reads: CASRYRGRANTDTQYF.